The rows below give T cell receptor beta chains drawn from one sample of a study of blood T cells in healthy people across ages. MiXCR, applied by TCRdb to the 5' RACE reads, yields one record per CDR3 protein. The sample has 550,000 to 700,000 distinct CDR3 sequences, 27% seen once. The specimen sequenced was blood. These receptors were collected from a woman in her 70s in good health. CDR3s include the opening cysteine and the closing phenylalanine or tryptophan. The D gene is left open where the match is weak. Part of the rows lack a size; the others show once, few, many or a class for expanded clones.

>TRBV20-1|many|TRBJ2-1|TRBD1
CSAKRQGRLNEQFF
TGCAGTGCAAAAAGACAGGGACGACTCAATGAGCAGTTCTTC
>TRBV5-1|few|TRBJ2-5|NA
CASSLRFGAEKETQYF
TGCGCCAGCAGCTTGCGGTTTGGGGCTGAAAAAGAGACCCAGTACTTC
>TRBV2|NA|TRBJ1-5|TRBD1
CASSEEGQSNQPQHF
TGTGCCAGCAGTGAAGAGGGACAGAGCAATCAGCCCCAGCATTTT
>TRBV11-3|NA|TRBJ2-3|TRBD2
CASAAGDGRADTQYF
TGTGCCTCAGCAGCGGGGGACGGGCGGGCAGATACGCAGTATTTT
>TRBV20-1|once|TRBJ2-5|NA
CSASPQQETQYF
TGCAGTGCTAGCCCACAGCAAGAGACCCAGTACTTC
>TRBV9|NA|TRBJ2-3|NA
CASSVLATSTDTQYF
TGTGCCAGCAGCGTGCTAGCGACTAGCACAGATACGCAGTATTTT
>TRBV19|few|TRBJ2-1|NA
CASSIFSSYNEQFF
TGTGCCAGTAGTATATTTAGTTCCTACAATGAGCAGTTCTTC
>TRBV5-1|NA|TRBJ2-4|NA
CASSSSGPKNIQYF
TGCGCCAGCAGCTCGTCCGGACCCAAAAACATTCAGTACTTC
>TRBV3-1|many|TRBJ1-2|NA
CASSQEGGRYYGYTF
TGTGCCAGCAGCCAAGAGGGAGGCAGATACTATGGCTACACCTTC
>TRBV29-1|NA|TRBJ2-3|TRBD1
CSVGRTGGTDTQYF
TGCAGCGTTGGGCGGACAGGGGGCACAGATACGCAGTATTTT
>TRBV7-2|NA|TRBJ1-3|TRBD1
CASSFTRQGISGNTIYF
TGTGCCAGCAGCTTCACGCGACAGGGGATCTCTGGAAACACCATATATTTT
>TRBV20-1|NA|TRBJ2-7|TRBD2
CSAITLGHSGGDSYEQYF
TGCAGTGCTATCACCTTGGGCCACAGCGGGGGGGACTCCTACGAGCAGTACTTC
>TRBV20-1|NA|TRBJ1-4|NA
CSARAGNEKLFF
TGCAGTGCTAGAGCAGGGAATGAAAAACTGTTTTTT
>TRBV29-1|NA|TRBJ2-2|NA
CSVNHNTGELFF
TGCAGCGTTAACCACAACACCGGGGAGCTGTTTTTT
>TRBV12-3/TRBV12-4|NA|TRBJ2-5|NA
CASSLVDQETQYF
TGTGCCAGCAGTTTAGTGGACCAAGAGACCCAGTACTTC
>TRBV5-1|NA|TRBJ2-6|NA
CASSEGTPSGANVLTF
TGCGCCAGCAGCGAGGGGACCCCCTCTGGGGCCAACGTCCTGACTTTC
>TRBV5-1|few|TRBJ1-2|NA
CASSLGWGENGYTF
TGCGCCAGCAGCTTGGGTTGGGGGGAAAACGGCTACACCTTC
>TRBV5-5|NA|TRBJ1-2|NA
CASSYWTAEGGYTF
TGTGCCAGCAGCTACTGGACTGCCGAGGGTGGCTACACCTTC
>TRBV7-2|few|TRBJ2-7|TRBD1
CASSRDRGRYEQYF
TGTGCCAGCAGTCGGGACAGGGGGCGGTACGAGCAGTACTTC
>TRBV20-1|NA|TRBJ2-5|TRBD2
CSARDPGGGETQYF
TGCAGTGCTAGAGACCCCGGGGGGGGAGAGACCCAGTACTTC
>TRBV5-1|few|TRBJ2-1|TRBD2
CASSLRSGGADNEQFF
TGCGCCAGCAGCTTGAGAAGCGGGGGGGCCGACAATGAGCAGTTCTTC
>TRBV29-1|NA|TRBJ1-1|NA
CSVLRATSMNTEAFF
TGCAGCGTTTTAAGAGCAACCAGCATGAACACTGAAGCTTTCTTT
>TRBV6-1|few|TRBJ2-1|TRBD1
CASSGDRFYNEQFF
TGTGCCAGCAGTGGGGACAGGTTCTACAATGAGCAGTTCTTC
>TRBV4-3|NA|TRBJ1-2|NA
CASSHLRTDYGYTF
TGCGCCAGCAGCCATTTGAGGACGGACTATGGCTACACCTTC
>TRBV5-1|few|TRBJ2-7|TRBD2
CASSLSGGRSYEQYF
TGCGCCAGCAGTTTGAGCGGGGGCCGCTCCTACGAGCAGTACTTC
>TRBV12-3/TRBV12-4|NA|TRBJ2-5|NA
CASSLTQTQYF
TGTGCCAGCAGCTTAACCCAGACCCAGTACTTC
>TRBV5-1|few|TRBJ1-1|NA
CASRDQGNTEAFF
TGCGCCAGCAGGGACCAGGGGAACACTGAAGCTTTCTTT
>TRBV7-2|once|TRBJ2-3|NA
CASSFNQGSTDTQYF
TGTGCCAGCAGCTTTAATCAGGGGTCGACAGATACGCAGTATTTT
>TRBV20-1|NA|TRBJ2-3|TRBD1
CSARDVGGLTDTQYF
TGCAGTGCTAGAGACGTAGGGGGCCTCACAGATACGCAGTATTTT
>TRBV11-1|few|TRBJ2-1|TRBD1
CASSLRGDRVNEQFF
TGTGCCAGCAGCTTAAGAGGCGACAGGGTGAATGAGCAGTTCTTC
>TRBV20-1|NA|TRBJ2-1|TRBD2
CSARRTSGENNEQFF
TGCAGTGCTAGACGGACTAGCGGGGAGAACAATGAGCAGTTCTTC
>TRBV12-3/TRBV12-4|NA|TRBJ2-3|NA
CASSRSAEDTQYF
TGTGCCAGCAGTCGCTCAGCGGAGGATACGCAGTATTTT
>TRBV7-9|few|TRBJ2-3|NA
CASSLVGEGTDTQYF
TGTGCCAGCAGCTTAGTCGGGGAGGGCACAGATACGCAGTATTTT
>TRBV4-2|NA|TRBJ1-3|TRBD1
CASSQDTRLGGGFGNTIYF
TGTGCCAGCAGCCAAGATACGCGGCTAGGGGGCGGATTCGGAAACACCATATATTTT
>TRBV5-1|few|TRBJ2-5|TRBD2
CASTPRLAGQETQYF
TGCGCCAGCACCCCACGACTAGCAGGGCAAGAGACCCAGTACTTC
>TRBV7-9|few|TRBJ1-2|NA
CASSKVDHYGYTF
TGTGCCAGCAGCAAAGTCGACCACTATGGCTACACCTTC
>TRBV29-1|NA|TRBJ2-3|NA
CSVESPLNTDTQYF
TGCAGCGTTGAATCTCCACTAAACACGGATACGCAGTATTTT
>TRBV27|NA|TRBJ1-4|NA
CASSPWTVTNEKPFF
TGTGCCAGCAGTCCATGGACAGTTACAAATGAAAAACCGTTTTTT
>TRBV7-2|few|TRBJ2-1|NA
CASSMRGGANEQFF
TGTGCCAGCAGTATGAGAGGGGGGGCCAATGAGCAGTTCTTC
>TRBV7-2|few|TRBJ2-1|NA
CASSPNWGGGLSRSYNEQFF
TGTGCCAGCAGTCCCAACTGGGGCGGGGGCCTGAGCCGCTCCTACAATGAGCAGTTCTTC
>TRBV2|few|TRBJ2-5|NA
CASNRAQETQYF
TGTGCCAGCAACAGGGCCCAAGAGACCCAGTACTTC
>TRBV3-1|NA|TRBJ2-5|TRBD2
CASSQEGAGGPKTQYF
TGTGCCAGCAGCCAAGAAGGAGCGGGGGGGCCGAAGACCCAGTACTTC
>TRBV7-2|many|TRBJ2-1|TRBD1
CASSLAPGQGVHHSYNEQFF
TGTGCCAGCAGCTTAGCCCCGGGACAGGGGGTCCACCACTCCTACAATGAGCAGTTCTTC
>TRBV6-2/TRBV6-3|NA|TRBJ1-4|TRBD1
CASSTWTGDATNEKLFF
TGTGCCAGCAGTACCTGGACAGGGGATGCGACTAATGAAAAACTGTTTTTT